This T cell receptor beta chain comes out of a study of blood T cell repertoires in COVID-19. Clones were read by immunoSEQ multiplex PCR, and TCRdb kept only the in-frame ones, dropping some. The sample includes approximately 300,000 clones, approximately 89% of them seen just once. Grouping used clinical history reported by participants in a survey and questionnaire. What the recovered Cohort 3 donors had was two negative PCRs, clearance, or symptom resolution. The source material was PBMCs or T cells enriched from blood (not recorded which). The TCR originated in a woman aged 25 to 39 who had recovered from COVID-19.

CDR3 sequence (DNA): TGTGCCAGCAGCCCCGGACTGTTTGCGAACACCGGGGAGCTGTTTTTT. Its protein product is CASSPGLFANTGELFF. V usage is TRBV3-1 (or the pseudogene TRBV3-2) and J usage is TRBJ2-2; a possible D gene is TRBD2 (5 bases). The CDR3 consists of 16 residues. V lost 4 bases and J 0 bases, leaving 12 bases between the germline ends. Looked up from germline, CDR1 is LGHDT and CDR2 is YNNKEL (reference sequence).